The sequence of this T cell receptor (beta chain) was determined in a study of response to subunit inactivated influenza vaccine. This clonotype was counted only a few times. Each CDR3 protein gets one entry after TCRdb re-called the RT-PCR reads with MiXCR. Of 600,000 to 850,000 distinct CDR3 sequences in the sample, around 15% were seen once. V shed 3 bases and J 3 bases; nucleotides not matched to a gene: 2. Germline V gene sequence: CDR1 DFQATT, CDR2 SNEGSKA (reference sequence). The CDR3 spans 13 residues. This TCR was sampled from a middle-aged man who received an inactivated influenza vaccine. J is TRBJ2-3 and V is TRBV20-1, with TRBD2 identical over 8 bases. Sequencing was performed on PBMCs from blood, taken 14 days before vaccination. The CDR3: CSASGRETDTQYF. CDR3 nucleotides: TGCAGTGCTAGCGGGAGGGAGACAGATACGCAGTATTTT.